This TCR beta chain is drawn from a study of vaccination and CD4 T cells after COVID-19. Study as a whole: Stimulation used overlapping spike peptides from SARS-CoV-2, HCoV-NL63, HCoV-OC43 and HCoV-229E.

Treatment described: approximately nine-day PBMC culture with coronavirus spike peptide pools or control peptides (ViraFEST assay). Details on this clonotype: Antigen unknown.

V lost 4 bases to trimming and J lost 0 bases, with 12 bases between them. The CDR3 is made up of 15 amino acids. Germline V gene sequence: CDR1 SGHRS, CDR2 YFSETQ. With the Oncomine TCR Beta short-read assay, DNA from cultured CD4+ T cells was sequenced. TCRdb re-analysed the PCR reads in MiXCR, keeping a single row per CDR3 protein. The sample holds just over 4,000 distinct CDR3 sequences, about 20% seen once. The receptor was derived from a human donor who had recovered from COVID-19. Material: CD4+ T cells from blood, cultured in vitro. The rearrangement joins TRBV5-1 to TRBJ2-3; D possibly uses TRBD1 or TRBD2 (5 bases each). Written as DNA, the CDR3 is TGCGCCAGCAGCCCACTTGGGGACAGCACAGATACGCAGTATTTT. The encoded protein is CASSPLGDSTDTQYF. The entire variable domain, with the rest obtained from reference TRBV5-1 and TRBJ2-3, is as follows: KAGVTQTPRYLIKTRGQQVTLSCSPISGHRSVSWYQQTPGQGLQFLFEYFSETQRNKGNFPGRFSGRQFSNSRSEMNVSTLELGDSALYLCASSPLGDSTDTQYFGPGTRLTVL.